This TCR beta chain was sequenced in a study of cytomegalovirus exposure and HLA in healthy donors. In regard to this clone: Its matching antigen is unknown.

Findings and limits, study-wide: CMV antigen specificity was confirmed in vitro for a few CMV-associated chains.

V shed 2 bases and J 7 bases; nucleotides not matched to a gene: 7. CDR3 length: 15 amino acids. Germline CDR1 GTSNPN, CDR2 SVGIG (reference sequence). Repertoires were generated with immunoSEQ multiplex PCR, while TCRdb's copy carries only in-frame clones and drops some. The table has some 170,000 clones, around 87% seen once. The source material was PBMCs. The receptor was derived from a woman aged 25-40 years in good health and CMV-seronegative. This chain links TRBV30 with TRBJ1-3, with 11 bases lining up with TRBD1. In nucleotides, the CDR3 is TGTGCCTGGAGTCCCTCGGACAGGGGGCAGAACACCATATATTTT. It is translated as CAWSPSDRGQNTIYF.